The 21 T cell receptor beta chains presented below share a single source sample, sequenced in a study of blood T cell repertoires in COVID-19. Repertoires were generated with immunoSEQ multiplex PCR, while TCRdb's copy carries only in-frame clones and drops some. Among roughly 500,000 clones listed, approximately 85% were seen once. Sequences were obtained from peripheral blood. These receptors originate from a human donor in a cohort sampled during active COVID-19.

As concerns this clone: One junction end disagrees with the germline gene, perhaps due to a read error. This chain joins TRBV28 and TRBJ2-5, with D unresolved. CDR1 MDHEN and CDR2 SYDVKM come from the germline V gene. The CDR3 runs to 12 residues. The DNA of the CDR3 is TGTGCCAGCAGCCCCGCTCAAGCGACCCAGTACTTC. This translates into CASSPAQATQYF.

The J gene is TRBJ2-7, the V gene TRBV5-1, with D uncertain. Trimming pared 0 bases from V and 4 bases from J, leaving 11 bases between. The CDR3 contains 14 residues. The germline V gene has CDR1 SGHRS and CDR2 YFSETQ. The CDR3 DNA reads as TGCGCCAGCAGCTTGGCCGGGTACCCTTACGAGCAGTACTTC. Its protein product is CASSLAGYPYEQYF.

This clone was found a few times. The chain is built from TRBV6-2 or TRBV6-3 and TRBJ2-7, with TRBD1 identical over 9 bases. V was pared by 5 bases and J by 9 bases, with 14 bases of the junction left unmatched. The CDR3 is 15 residues long. CDR1 is MNHEY, CDR2 SVGEGT, per germline. The CDR3 bases are TGTGCCAGCAGTCGAAACCCGGGACAGGGTTCCGGGCAGTACTTC. It encodes CASSRNPGQGSGQYF.

This chain uses TRBV7-2 with TRBJ1-2; TRBD1 is a possible D gene (5 bases). V lost 5 bases, J lost 0 bases, and 13 bases lay in between. CDR1 is SGHTA and CDR2 is FQGNSA in the germline V gene. The CDR3 totals 15 residues. The CDR3 reads CASSVRVQANYGYTF. CDR3 sequence (DNA): TGTGCCAGCAGCGTCAGGGTGCAAGCTAACTATGGCTACACCTTC.

The rearrangement uses TRBV13 and TRBJ1-6; D is possibly TRBD1 (6 bases). Germline CDR1 reads PRHDT; CDR2 reads FYEKMQ (reference sequence). The V gene lost 5 bases and the J gene lost 4 bases, with 12 bases spanning the gap. This CDR3 has 15 residues. The CDR3 bases are TGTGCCAGCAGCAACCGGGACATATATAATTCACCCCTCCACTTT. Its translation: CASSNRDIYNSPLHF.

Only one count was recorded for this clone. The rearrangement joins TRBV28 to TRBJ1-5, with D possibly matching TRBD1 (5 bases). The CDR3 is made up of 14 amino acids. Trimming removed 7 bases at V and 6 bases at J, with 16 bases between. In germline, CDR1 is MDHEN, CDR2 SYDVKM. The chain's CDR3 is CASKESGISQPQHF. DNA of the CDR3: TGTGCCAGCAAAGAATCAGGGATCAGTCAGCCCCAGCATTTT.

The chain couples TRBV5-1 to TRBJ2-3; 15 bases map to TRBD2. CDR1 and CDR2 from the germline V gene are SGHRS and YFSETQ. The CDR3 is 18 amino acids. V shed 4 bases and J 1 base; nucleotides not matched to a gene: 7. The CDR3 region is CASSRGLAGGQGTDTQYF. CDR3 in DNA: TGCGCCAGCAGCCGAGGACTAGCGGGAGGGCAGGGCACAGATACGCAGTATTTT.

The CDR3 protein is CASRTTGGQPQHF. In nucleotides, the CDR3 is TGTGCCAGCAGGACGACAGGGGGTCAGCCCCAGCATTTT. J is TRBJ1-5 and V is TRBV6-5; 9 positions agree with TRBD1. The V gene's germline CDR1 is MNHEY and CDR2 SVGAGI. The CDR3 runs 13 residues. J lost 6 bases, V lost 6 bases, and 3 bases had no gene match.

The chain is built from TRBV9 and TRBJ2-2, with 8 nucleotides matching TRBD2. The trim removed 3 bases at V and 1 base at J, leaving 14 bases unmatched. Per the germline V gene, CDR1 is SGDLS and CDR2 is YYNGEE. The CDR3 totals 19 residues. The CDR3 bases are TGTGCCAGCAGCGCCTCCGAGGAGCGGGAGTGGTGGAACACCGGGGAGCTGTTTTTT. Amino acid sequence: CASSASEEREWWNTGELFF.

The chain employs TRBV27 and TRBJ2-1; 13 bases are shared with TRBD2. Trimming cost V 6 bases and J 6 bases; bases outside gene matches: 17. There are 19 residues in the CDR3. Germline V lookup: CDR1 MNHEY, CDR2 SMNVEV (reference sequence). CDR3 protein: CASSPHRLAGGFYPNEQFF. DNA for the CDR3: TGTGCCAGCAGCCCACATCGACTAGCGGGAGGCTTTTATCCCAATGAGCAGTTCTTC.

The V and J genes are TRBV10-1 and TRBJ2-7; 7 nucleotides line up with TRBD1. V lost 7 bases and J lost 3; bases outside the gene matches: 9. Germline lookup yields CDR1 WNHNN and CDR2 SYGVQD (reference sequence). CDR3 size: 14 residues. CDR3 amino acids: CASTMTGSIYEQYF. The DNA for the CDR3 is TGCGCCAGCACCATGACAGGGAGTATCTACGAGCAGTACTTC.

CDR3 region: CASSPFSTATTGEQFF. The CDR3 nucleotides read TGTGCCAGCAGCCCGTTCAGCACAGCCACTACAGGTGAGCAGTTCTTC. The chain combines TRBV7-9 with TRBJ2-1; weak D call: TRBD1 (5 bases). Between the trimmed V and J ends, which lost 5 bases and 9 bases, there was a span of 23 bases. This CDR3 has 16 residues. Germline values: CDR1 SEHNR, CDR2 FQNEAQ (reference sequence).

V gene TRBV5-1 combines with J gene TRBJ2-1; 8 bases align to TRBD1. The V and J ends lost 3 bases and 3 bases, in that order; junction bases with no gene match: 2. The CDR3 is 14 residues long. CDR1 and CDR2 from the germline V gene are SGHRS and YFSETQ. Here the CDR3 reads CASSSTGDYNEQFF. DNA for the CDR3: TGCGCCAGCAGCTCGACAGGGGACTACAATGAGCAGTTCTTC.

This chain connects TRBV19 to TRBJ2-7, with D possibly TRBD2 on 6 matching bases. Germline V gives CDR1 LNHDA, CDR2 SQIVND (reference sequence). Deletions cut 5 bases from V and 6 bases from J, with 20 bases between. This CDR3 comprises 15 residues. In nucleotides, the CDR3 is TGTGCCAGTAGTGTCCGTACCGGGAGCTCCATCGAGCAGTACTTC. Its protein product is CASSVRTGSSIEQYF.

V gene TRBV4-1 combines with J gene TRBJ1-6; possibly TRBD1 for D (5 bases). The CDR3 consists of 15 residues. Germline V gives CDR1 MGHRA, CDR2 YSYEKL. Trimming cost V 6 bases and J 9 bases, with 18 bases left between them. CDR3 sequence reads: CASREGGGEVSPLHF. The CDR3, as DNA: TGCGCCAGCAGGGAGGGCGGAGGGGAGGTTTCACCCCTCCACTTT.

The rearrangement uses TRBV11-2 and TRBJ2-5, with TRBD1 matching over 12 bases. Germline V CDR1 and CDR2: SGHAT, FQNNGV. The CDR3 consists of 17 residues. J gave up 3 bases and V 1 base, and 6 bases lay outside the gene matches. The CDR3 spells CASSLGVGTGGEETQYF. DNA of the CDR3: TGTGCCAGCAGCTTAGGTGTAGGGACAGGGGGCGAAGAGACCCAGTACTTC.

The rearrangement joins TRBV5-5 to TRBJ1-4; D remains unclear. Looked up from germline, CDR1 is SGHKS and CDR2 is YYEKEE (reference sequence). The CDR3 has 14 amino acids. V was shortened by 0 bases and J by 7 bases, with 10 bases between the two germline ends. This chain's CDR3 is CASSLEPRSEKLFF. CDR3 coding DNA: TGTGCCAGCAGCTTGGAACCCCGCAGTGAAAAACTGTTTTTT.

The CDR3 DNA sequence: TGTGCCAGTGCGAACCGGGGGGATGGCTACACCTTC. It encodes CASANRGDGYTF. The chain joins TRBV19 to TRBJ1-2; D is perhaps TRBD1 (5 bases). Deletions cut 8 bases from V and 6 bases from J, with 13 bases between. The CDR3 has 12 amino acids. Germline CDR1 and CDR2: LNHDA and SQIVND (reference sequence).

This clone was picked up a small number of times. The V gene is TRBV2, the J gene TRBJ1-2, with D perhaps TRBD1 (6 bases). Trimming pared 10 bases from V and 0 bases from J, leaving 12 bases between. Germline assignment: CDR1 SNHLY and CDR2 FYNNEI. This CDR3 has 13 amino acids. As DNA, the CDR3 is TGTGCCACCAAGACAGGAGCTAACTATGGCTACACCTTC. As protein: CATKTGANYGYTF. Variable domain in full (rest from reference TRBV2 and TRBJ1-2): EPEVTQTPSHQVTQMGQEVILRCVPISNHLYFYWYRQILGQKVEFLVSFYNNEISEKSEIFDDQFSVERPDGSNFTLKIRSTKLEDSAMYFCATKTGANYGYTFGSGTRLTVV.

Only one count was recorded for this clone. The CDR3, as DNA: TGTGCCAGCAGCCGAAAACTAGCGGGAGGGCCAAGTGGCAATGAGCAGTTCTTC. This encodes CASSRKLAGGPSGNEQFF. The V call is TRBV7-9, the J call TRBJ2-1; 13 bases match TRBD2. The CDR3 is 18 residues long. CDR1 SEHNR and CDR2 FQNEAQ come from the germline V gene (reference sequence). The V segment lost 5 bases and the J segment 6 bases; nucleotides outside the gene matches: 13.

This chain connects TRBV19 to TRBJ1-5, with 7 bases lining up with TRBD1. Germline CDR1 and CDR2: LNHDA and SQIVND (reference sequence). This CDR3 contains 15 residues. V lost 3 bases to trimming and J lost 4 bases; unmatched junction nucleotides: 6. CDR3 in amino acids: CASSMGLTGNQPQHF. The CDR3 DNA sequence: TGTGCCAGTAGTATGGGATTGACAGGGAATCAGCCCCAGCATTTT.